This TCR beta chain was documented in a study of shared clonotypes between healthy human individuals (dated by TCRdb to the early 2020s). About the study as a whole: The cohort comprised a couple of women and a few men aged 18 to 49 years. For each donor, CD4 naive and CD4 memory were each run on three plates, CD8 naive on two plates, and CD8 memory on one plate. To estimate repertoire size and how much clonotype sharing occurs between individuals, the study deeply sequenced the blood TCR repertoires of several healthy adults. To increase sequencing depth and limit assay-specific biases, TCR repertoire library preparation and sequencing were carried out by different laboratories using diverse techniques. Between about 0.85 and 8.9 billion PBMCs per donor were obtained by leukapheresis. Overall results and qualifications from the work: Compared with non-shared clonotypes, clonotypes shared by all four sorted-subset donors had higher generation probabilities. Rarefaction of sorted-subset datasets indicated incomplete sequencing despite the large sequencing depth. Based on pairwise subsampling, the degree of clonotype sharing among donors was expected to be affected by sequencing depth. Sharing across a few donors was observed for about 5% of naive CD4, 3% to 3.5% of naive CD8, 2% to 2.5% of memory CD4, and approximately 0.41% of memory CD8 clonotypes. Sampling was restricted to blood, and TCR repertoires in tissue are likely to differ from TCR repertoires in blood. The genetic and exposure-history diversity represented was limited by the small number of donors. Estimated clonotype richness was generally larger for naive than for memory subsets.

Using the deep immunoSEQ assay, multiplex PCR amplified TCR CDR3 regions from genomic DNA. Extracted genomic DNA from each cell subset was spread evenly across all wells of several immunoSEQ 96-well plates, with each plate serving as a replicate. For sorted subsets, 150 to 250 ng of genomic DNA, equivalent to some 33,000 T cell genomes, went into each replicate PCR. The purified libraries were quantified using a Qubit 3.0 fluorometer, sized with a Bioanalyzer 2100, and then quantified again using the KAPA Library Quantification kit. Every immunoSEQ 96-well plate was sequenced on a dedicated single-read 150-cycle Illumina NextSeq 550 flow cell. Processing in the source paper ran as follows. The immunoSEQ output contained only junctional sequences without quality scores, so filtering could not match that applied to full-length reads. To assign V/J genes and CDR3, sequences were annotated using PyIR, a Python wrapper for IgBLAST v1.9, with IMGT germline references. Reads were filtered out if the reads had weak V/J assignments (E-value above 1e-6), no CDR3, stop codons, out-of-frame junctions, or ambiguous translated residues. V3J clonotypes were defined as sequences sharing the same inferred V gene, J gene, and CDR3 amino acid sequence. To compute the percentage overlap between repertoires, the number of shared unique clonotypes was divided by the size of the smaller repertoire. Repertoire richness was assessed with RTK rarefaction, the Chao1 estimator, and Recon v2.1 estimates of unobserved clonotypes. Generation probabilities were computed with OLGA for all TCRbeta clonotypes obtained by the gDNA method from a handful of donors. This is the immuneACCESS table as TCRdb keeps it, with only in-frame sequences that have V and J called. A part of the clones is gone; compared with another copy, unresolved V genes explain less than half, and the rest is unexplained. The DNA gave D and trimming, while V, J and clone size come from that table. In all, the sample holds about 750,000 clones, and over 90% of those were seen once. Jointly, the top ten make up nearly 25% of the sample.

Of note for this clone: Its antigen remains unidentified. No base quality values were provided; no much bigger clone lies one nucleotide off.

CD8 naive samples were obtained by positive selection for CCR7 among CD45RO-negative cells, yielding a CD45RA+CCR7+ population from which TemRA cells were excluded. The donors were healthy, HIV-negative adults who had no recently reported acute infections or vaccinations. Every donor was a Caucasian adult residing in Nashville, Tennessee, USA. Blood was collected by leukapheresis, and PBMCs were isolated by Ficoll-Histopaque density gradient centrifugation and then cryopreserved in liquid nitrogen vapor phase. Purity and quantity of every magnetically sorted T cell population were checked by analytical flow cytometry. From each sorted fraction, genomic DNA was isolated and quantified by UV absorbance on a Nanodrop 2000c. Sequenced: naive CD8+ T cells sorted from blood. The meaning of the sample's cell subset or site label: CD45RA+CCR7+. The receptor was isolated from a man aged 30-40 years in good health.

Here the CDR3 is given as CASSSPYGSNEQYF. In nucleotide form, the sequence is TGCGCCAGCAGCTCGCCCTATGGGAGCAACGAGCAGTACTTC. The rearranged segments are TRBV5-1 and TRBJ2-7; perhaps TRBD2 is the D gene, with 5 bases matching. Spanning cysteine to phenylalanine, the CDR3 consists of 14 amino acids. CDR3 DNA is the only sequence kept; it has 42 bases, read in frame from the first base. V lost 3 bases and J lost 5 bases; the stretch between them is 15 bases long. The germline V gene supplies CDR1 SGHRS and CDR2 YFSETQ.